Detailed here is one TCR beta chain. The data belong to a study of blood T cell repertoires in COVID-19. Study overall: Material from acute and convalescent COVID-19 was sourced from the United States, Italy and Spain.

V gave up 0 bases and J gave up 0 bases, with 12 bases separating them. Germline loops: CDR1 SGHDT, CDR2 YYEEEE. The CDR3 spans 16 residues. This table comes from immunoSEQ multiplex PCR, and its TCRdb copy is limited to in-frame clones, with some not included. The repertoire consists of more than 95,000 clones, with roughly nine tenths occurring once and the leading ten covering 5.5% to 7%. The receptor comes from a human donor in a cohort sampled during active COVID-19. V gene TRBV5-6 combines with J gene TRBJ2-5, with a tentative D call TRBD1 (5 bases). The sample taken for sequencing was peripheral blood. The DNA for the CDR3 is TGTGCCAGCAGCTTGGCTACGACAGAGTACCAAGAGACCCAGTACTTC. As protein: CASSLATTEYQETQYF.